These 30 T cell receptor beta chains were sequenced from one sample in a study of shared clonotypes between healthy human individuals. Some clones are missing from TCRdb's copy, which holds only in-frame ones; the method was immunoSEQ multiplex PCR. The sample gives over 950,000 clones, 70% to 80% of which show up once; 0.7% to 0.95% is in the top ten. Specimen: memory CD4+ T cells from PBMCs. Stated subset: CD45RA-negative fraction. The receptors were sampled from a man younger than 30 in good health. Some clones in this sample may be carry-over from other donors' samples.

The genes are TRBV29-1 and TRBJ2-7; weak D call: TRBD1 (6 bases). Per the germline V gene, CDR1 is SQVTM and CDR2 is ANQGSEA. The CDR3 is 15 amino acids. With 5 bases removed from V and 6 bases from J, the gap between germline ends came to 23 bases. Written as DNA, the CDR3 is TGCAGCGTTCTCCTTCCAGGGGCAGCTGCGAGCGAGCAGTACTTC. This encodes CSVLLPGAAASEQYF.

The chain links TRBV29-1 to TRBJ2-7; D is possibly TRBD1 (5 bases). V gave up 4 bases and J gave up 0 bases, with 7 bases separating them. The CDR3 contains 12 residues. Germline lookup yields CDR1 SQVTM and CDR2 ANQGSEA. CDR3 in amino acids: CSVGQSSYEQYF. DNA for the CDR3: TGCAGCGTTGGACAGAGCTCCTACGAGCAGTACTTC.

This clone was observed many times. The chain joins TRBV4-2 to TRBJ1-3; D gene ambiguous. Germline CDR1 reads LGHNA; CDR2 reads YNFKEQ. Trimming cost V 0 bases and J 0 bases, with 6 bases left between them. CDR3 length: 15 amino acids. This chain's CDR3 is CASSQDFTSGNTIYF. The CDR3 DNA follows: TGTGCCAGCAGCCAAGATTTCACCTCTGGAAACACCATATATTTT.

This chain connects TRBV27 to TRBJ2-2; 7 nucleotides align to TRBD1. The CDR3 is 14 residues long. With 10 bases clipped from V and 2 bases from J, the junction kept 7 bases outside the gene matches. CDR1 and CDR2 (germline): MNHEY, SMNVEV (reference sequence). The CDR3 sequence: CATKRTGNTGELFF. The CDR3 DNA reads TGTGCCACCAAACGGACAGGAAACACCGGGGAGCTGTTTTTT.

This chain connects TRBV7-6 to TRBJ2-3, with TRBD2 as a possible D gene (6 bases). Trimming left V 2 bases short and J 12 bases short, with 18 bases between. CDR3 length: 14 amino acids. From germline, CDR1 is SGHVS and CDR2 FNYEAQ. CDR3 amino acids: CASSLNTDGSSQYF. The CDR3 DNA sequence: TGTGCCAGCAGCTTAAACACCGACGGGAGCTCACAGTATTTT.

The chain recombines TRBV23-1 with TRBJ2-7, with TRBD2 matching over 8 bases. TRBV23-1 is an open reading frame whose function is uncertain. After removal of 3 bases from V and 3 bases from J, the junction contained 13 bases not matched to a gene. The CDR3 consists of 17 residues. The CDR3 DNA reads as TGCGCCAGCAGTCATGGTTCTAGCGGGCCGAAGTTCTACGAGCAGTACTTC. Translating gives CASSHGSSGPKFYEQYF.

CDR3 sequence: CASSLKREAPGTQYF. CDR3 DNA: TGTGCCAGCAGCTTGAAGCGGGAGGCCCCAGGAACCCAGTACTTC. This sequence joins TRBV5-4 and TRBJ2-5, with 9 bases matching TRBD2. V lost 1 base and J lost 8; bases outside the gene matches: 9. The CDR3 loop spans 15 amino acids. The germline CDR1 and CDR2 sequences are SGHNT and YYREEE (reference sequence).

The rearrangement uses TRBV6-5 and TRBJ2-1, with D unresolved. Germline CDR1 reads MNHEY; CDR2 reads SVGAGI. V was shortened by 8 bases and J by 7 bases, with 15 bases between the two germline ends. There are 13 residues in the CDR3. This CDR3 is CASRLSHENEQFF. The DNA for the CDR3 is TGTGCCAGCCGACTCAGTCACGAGAATGAGCAGTTCTTC.

V usage is TRBV28 and J usage is TRBJ1-1; D gene uncertain. Per the germline V gene, CDR1 is MDHEN and CDR2 is SYDVKM. The CDR3 covers 13 residues. Trimming cost V 6 bases and J 6 bases, with 14 bases left between them. Here the CDR3 DNA reads TGTGCCAGCAGATCACCCTCGGGCCCTGAAGCTTTCTTT. Translated, it gives CASRSPSGPEAFF.

The chain links TRBV19 to TRBJ1-2; 10 bases are shared with TRBD1. The CDR3 consists of 15 residues. J lost 6 bases, V lost 4 bases, and 8 bases had no gene match. CDR1 LNHDA and CDR2 SQIVND come from the germline V gene (reference sequence). DNA of the CDR3: TGTGCCAGTAGTACTACCGGGACAGGGGTTGATGGCTACACCTTC. It encodes CASSTTGTGVDGYTF.

The rearrangement uses TRBV5-1 and TRBJ2-7, with a tentative D call TRBD1 (7 bases). The CDR3 extends over 16 amino acids. Trimming stripped 0 bases from V and 2 bases from J, with 15 bases between. The germline V gene has CDR1 SGHRS and CDR2 YFSETQ. This CDR3 reads CASSLEPVRGAYEQYF. The CDR3 DNA sequence: TGCGCCAGCAGCTTGGAGCCGGTCAGGGGGGCCTACGAGCAGTACTTC.

The V call is TRBV9, the J call TRBJ1-1; weak D call: TRBD1 (5 bases). CDR3 length equals 14 residues. V dropped 4 bases and J dropped 5 bases, with 15 bases sitting between them. Germline values: CDR1 SGDLS, CDR2 YYNGEE. The CDR3 DNA follows: TGTGCCAGCAGCCCAGAGGCGGGGCGGACTGAAGCTTTCTTT. This sequence encodes CASSPEAGRTEAFF.

In its sample, this clone was seen a few times. The chain is built from TRBV2 and TRBJ1-3; D call uncertain. This CDR3 is 11 amino acids long. Between the trimmed V and J ends, which lost 6 bases and 5 bases, there was a span of 5 bases. Germline assignment: CDR1 SNHLY and CDR2 FYNNEI. The CDR3 is CASRERNTIYF. In nucleotides, the CDR3 is TGTGCCAGCAGGGAACGAAACACCATATATTTT.

This chain links TRBV28 with TRBJ1-1; the D gene is possibly TRBD1 (6 bases). The ends were cut back, 3 bases at V and 5 bases at J, with 13 bases in the middle. The CDR3 has 14 amino acids. Germline V lookup: CDR1 MDHEN, CDR2 SYDVKM. CDR3 nucleotide sequence: TGTGCCAGCAGTTTTCGGCAGGGGAGAACTGAAGCTTTCTTT. It is translated as CASSFRQGRTEAFF.

CDR3 residues: CASSPPGRGEQFF. The DNA of the CDR3 is TGTGCCAGCAGCCCCCCAGGCCGGGGTGAGCAGTTCTTC. The rearrangement joins TRBV11-3 to TRBJ2-1; weak D call: TRBD2 (5 bases). V lost 5 bases and J lost 9, with 14 bases in between. Per the germline V gene, CDR1 is SGHNT and CDR2 is YENEEA. The CDR3 spans 13 residues. Drawing the rest from reference TRBV11-3 and TRBJ2-1, the complete variable domain is EAGVVQSPRYKIIEKKQPVAFWCNPISGHNTLYWYLQNLGQGPELLIRYENEEAVDDSQLPKDRFSAERLKGVDSTLKIQPAELGDSAVYLCASSPPGRGEQFFGPGTRLTVL.

This clone was counted a few times. The V and J genes are TRBV5-1 and TRBJ2-5; 9 bases are shared with TRBD2. V trimming: 0 bases; J trimming: 1 base; junction bases outside the gene matches: 7. This CDR3 has 17 residues. CDR1 and CDR2 (germline): SGHRS, YFSETQ. CDR3 coding DNA: TGCGCCAGCAGCTTGGGCGGGACTAGCCTTTCCCAAGAGACCCAGTACTTC. Translated, it gives CASSLGGTSLSQETQYF.

The chain combines TRBV9 with TRBJ2-5; D call uncertain. The CDR3 runs 14 residues. Looked up from germline, CDR1 is SGDLS and CDR2 is YYNGEE. The V end lost 4 bases, the J end lost 2 bases, and 12 bases lay between the germline ends. The CDR3: CASSPRPVQETQYF. CDR3 in DNA: TGTGCCAGCAGCCCCCGACCAGTTCAAGAGACCCAGTACTTC. Using reference TRBV9 and TRBJ2-5 for the parts outside the CDR3, the full variable domain is DSGVTQTPKHLITATGQRVTLRCSPRSGDLSVYWYQQSLDQGLQFLIQYYNGEERAKGNILERFSAQQFPDLHSELNLSSLELGDSALYFCASSPRPVQETQYFGPGTRLLVL.

The rearrangement joins TRBV29-1 to TRBJ2-7, with D perhaps matching TRBD1 (5 bases). Between the trimmed V and J ends, which lost 4 bases and 3 bases, there was a span of 10 bases. The length of the CDR3 is 12 residues. Germline assignment: CDR1 SQVTM and CDR2 ANQGSEA. In DNA, the CDR3 is TGCAGCGTTGGGTTAGGGGACTACGAGCAGTACTTC. This gives the protein CSVGLGDYEQYF.

J is TRBJ1-1 and V is TRBV5-1, with D possibly matching TRBD1 (6 bases). The germline V gene encodes CDR1 SGHRS and CDR2 YFSETQ. The V and J ends lost 2 bases and 3 bases respectively, with 8 bases between them. The CDR3 has 13 residues. CDR3 nucleotides: TGCGCCAGCAGCTTTTCAGGGGACACTGAAGCTTTCTTT. Translated: CASSFSGDTEAFF.

Comment on this clone: Other DNA sequences in this specimen translate into the identical CDR3. This chain links TRBV5-1 with TRBJ2-3; 10 nucleotides agree with TRBD2. The CDR3 is 16 residues long. V dropped 0 bases and J dropped 1; count of bases not matched to a gene: 2. The germline CDR1 and CDR2 sequences are SGHRS and YFSETQ. CDR3 bases: TGCGCCAGCAGCTTGGGTCTAGCGGGAGGCACAGATACGCAGTATTTT. This sequence encodes CASSLGLAGGTDTQYF.

CDR3 nucleotide sequence: TGTGCCAGCAGTTTACCGCCCGGGATTGGCTACACCTTC. Its protein product is CASSLPPGIGYTF. V gene TRBV27 combines with J gene TRBJ1-2; no clear D gene. CDR1 MNHEY and CDR2 SMNVEV come from the germline V gene (reference sequence). Trimming removed 2 bases from V and 7 bases from J, with 11 bases in between. The CDR3 has 13 residues.

As for this clone: Given a much more abundant clone one base away, this may be a read error. This rearrangement joins TRBV14 to TRBJ1-1; D uncertain. V dropped 4 bases and J dropped 3 bases, with 3 bases sitting between them. Germline V gives CDR1 SGHDN, CDR2 FVKESK. The CDR3 has 11 residues. In DNA form, the CDR3 reads TGTGCCAGCAGCCTCGACACTGAAGCTTTCTTT. Its translation is CASSLDTEAFF.

This clone was detected a few times. The V call is TRBV7-2, the J call TRBJ1-1; D unclear. The CDR3 has 13 amino acids. CDR1 SGHTA and CDR2 FQGNSA come from the germline V gene. Trimming cost V 4 bases and J 5 bases, with 11 bases left between them. In nucleotides, the CDR3 is TGTGCCAGCAGCTGGACCGGGCGGACTGAAGCTTTCTTT. It translates to CASSWTGRTEAFF.

The chain combines TRBV29-1 with TRBJ2-7; TRBD2 matches 10 bases. CDR1 SQVTM and CDR2 ANQGSEA come from the germline V gene. The ends lost 0 bases at V and 3 bases at J; junction bases unmatched: 14. CDR3 length: 18 residues. The CDR3 nucleotides are TGCAGCGTTGAAGATCTAGCTAGCGGGAGCACCGTGAGCTACGAGCAGTACTTC. This translates into CSVEDLASGSTVSYEQYF.

Turning to this clone: This sample also contains other DNA sequences that code for the same CDR3. The chain carries TRBV28 and TRBJ2-5; 9 bases agree with TRBD1. The V and J ends lost 5 bases and 5 bases, in that order; junction bases with no gene match: 3. The germline V gene encodes CDR1 MDHEN and CDR2 SYDVKM. The CDR3 has 13 residues. The CDR3 coding sequence is TGTGCCAGCAGTCGACAGGGGGTGGAGACCCAGTACTTC. Protein product: CASSRQGVETQYF.

V usage is TRBV6-6 and J usage is TRBJ2-1; D tentatively reads TRBD1 or TRBD2 (6 bases each). With 3 bases removed from V and 0 bases from J, the gap between germline ends came to 9 bases. This CDR3 is built from 15 residues. The V gene's germline CDR1 is MNHNY and CDR2 SVGAGI (reference sequence). The CDR3 DNA follows: TGTGCCAGCAGTTATGGGGGGCTCTCCTACAATGAGCAGTTCTTC. This translates into CASSYGGLSYNEQFF.

This clone came up once. The J gene is TRBJ2-7, the V gene TRBV27; 8 bases map to TRBD2. The CDR3 extends over 13 amino acids. V trimming: 3 bases; J trimming: 3 bases; junction bases outside the gene matches: 1. The germline V gene has CDR1 MNHEY and CDR2 SMNVEV (reference sequence). In DNA, the CDR3 is TGTGCCAGCAGTTTCACTAGCGGCTACGAGCAGTACTTC. Encoded protein: CASSFTSGYEQYF.

The V gene is TRBV18, the J gene TRBJ1-5, with D perhaps TRBD1 (6 bases). The ends were cut back, 3 bases at V and 7 bases at J, with 16 bases in the middle. Germline loops: CDR1 KGHSH, CDR2 LQKENI. The CDR3 is 15 amino acids. The CDR3 region is CASSPRTERGQPQHF. CDR3 coding DNA: TGTGCCAGCTCACCTCGGACAGAGAGGGGCCAGCCCCAGCATTTT. The variable domain in full, with the rest retrieved from reference TRBV18 and TRBJ1-5, is NAGVMQNPRHLVRRRGQEARLRCSPMKGHSHVYWYRQLPEEGLKFMVYLQKENIIDESGMPKERFSAEFPKEGPSILRIQQVVRGDSAAYFCASSPRTERGQPQHFGDGTRLSIL.

This clone was recorded at least ten times. Other DNA sequences within the sample encode an identical CDR3. The chain links TRBV11-3 to TRBJ2-1; no reliable D call. Germline-derived CDR1 and CDR2 are SGHNT and YENEEA. CDR3 length: 12 amino acids. Trimming left V 1 base short and J 6 bases short, with 4 bases between. As DNA, the CDR3 is TGTGCCAGCAGCTTAGCAAGCAATGAGCAGTTCTTC. This translates into CASSLASNEQFF.

This clone was detected ten times or more. This chain uses TRBV7-2 with TRBJ2-7; a weak D match, TRBD1 (5 bases). V lost 5 bases, J lost 0 bases, and 17 bases lay in between. In germline, CDR1 is SGHTA, CDR2 FQGNSA. This CDR3 is built from 16 residues. The CDR3 sequence: CASSLMGQVFSYEQYF. Here the CDR3 DNA reads TGTGCCAGCAGCCTAATGGGGCAGGTTTTCTCCTACGAGCAGTACTTC.